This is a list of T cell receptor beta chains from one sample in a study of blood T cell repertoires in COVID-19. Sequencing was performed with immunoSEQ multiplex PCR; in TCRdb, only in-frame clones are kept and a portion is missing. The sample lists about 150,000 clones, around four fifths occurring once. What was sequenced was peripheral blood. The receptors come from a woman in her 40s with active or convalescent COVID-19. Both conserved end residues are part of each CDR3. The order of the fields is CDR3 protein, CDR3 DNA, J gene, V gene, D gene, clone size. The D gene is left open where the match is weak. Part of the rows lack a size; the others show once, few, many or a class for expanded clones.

CDR3: CASSLVGMTFRAEAFF
DNA: TGTGCCAGCAGCTTAGTAGGGATGACGTTCAGGGCTGAAGCTTTCTTT
J: TRBJ1-1
V: TRBV7-2
D: NA
size: NA

CDR3: CAIGDRWENGYTF
DNA: TGTGCCATCGGGGACAGGTGGGAGAATGGCTACACCTTC
J: TRBJ1-2
V: TRBV10-3
D: TRBD1
size: NA

CDR3: CAGVGSGQPQHF
DNA: TGTGCCGGCGTAGGGAGCGGGCAGCCCCAGCATTTT
J: TRBJ1-5
V: TRBV5-5
D: NA
size: NA

CDR3: CASSLDAGGSPLHF
DNA: TGTGCCAGCAGCTTAGATGCAGGGGGATCACCCCTCCACTTT
J: TRBJ1-6
V: TRBV11-3
D: TRBD1
size: NA

CDR3: CASSYPGGEYEQYF
DNA: TGTGCCAGCAGCTACCCGGGAGGGGAGTACGAGCAGTACTTC
J: TRBJ2-7
V: TRBV5-4
D: TRBD2
size: NA

CDR3: CAISEPGQGAPMVQFF
DNA: TGTGCCATCAGTGAGCCCGGACAGGGAGCTCCAATGGTGCAGTTCTTC
J: TRBJ2-1
V: TRBV10-3
D: TRBD1
size: NA

CDR3: CASSWGQPSSTDTQYF
DNA: TGTGCCAGCTCATGGGGACAGCCTTCTAGCACAGATACGCAGTATTTT
J: TRBJ2-3
V: TRBV18
D: TRBD1
size: once

CDR3: CASSQDAGPLREQYF
DNA: TGTGCCAGCAGCCAAGATGCAGGTCCCCTCAGGGAGCAGTACTTC
J: TRBJ2-7
V: TRBV3-1/TRBV3-2
D: NA
size: NA

CDR3: CASSQEFASLSGESYNEQFF
DNA: TGTGCCAGCAGCCAAGAATTCGCCTCCCTAAGCGGGGAATCCTACAATGAGCAGTTCTTC
J: TRBJ2-1
V: TRBV3-1/TRBV3-2
D: TRBD2
size: NA

CDR3: CASSQGASTTNEKLFF
DNA: TGTGCCAGCAGCCAAGGAGCAAGCACAACTAATGAAAAACTGTTTTTT
J: TRBJ1-4
V: TRBV3-1/TRBV3-2
D: NA
size: NA

CDR3: CASSPPLAGGSHNEQFF
DNA: TGCGCCAGCAGCCCGCCACTAGCGGGAGGGTCGCACAATGAGCAGTTCTTC
J: TRBJ2-1
V: TRBV4-1
D: TRBD2
size: NA

CDR3: CASSQDGAVGELFF
DNA: TGTGCCAGCAGCCAAGATGGGGCTGTGGGGGAGCTGTTTTTT
J: TRBJ2-2
V: TRBV3-1/TRBV3-2
D: NA
size: once

CDR3: CASSHRQGITGELFF
DNA: TGTGCCAGCAGCCACCGACAGGGGATAACCGGGGAGCTGTTTTTT
J: TRBJ2-2
V: TRBV3-1/TRBV3-2
D: TRBD1
size: NA

CDR3: CASSYPDRGDQETQYF
DNA: TGTGCCAGCAGCTACCCGGACAGGGGGGATCAAGAGACCCAGTACTTC
J: TRBJ2-5
V: TRBV7-2
D: TRBD1
size: NA

CDR3: CSVEVEWGYTF
DNA: TGCAGCGTTGAAGTTGAGTGGGGCTACACCTTC
J: TRBJ1-2
V: TRBV29-1
D: NA
size: NA

CDR3: CASSYNTGELFF
DNA: TGTGCCAGCAGCTACAACACCGGGGAGCTGTTTTTT
J: TRBJ2-2
V: TRBV27
D: NA
size: NA

CDR3: CASSWDREAYNSPLHF
DNA: TGTGCCAGCAGTTGGGACAGGGAAGCCTATAATTCACCCCTCCACTTT
J: TRBJ1-6
V: TRBV28
D: TRBD1
size: once

CDR3: CATSRDRGQETQYF
DNA: TGTGCCACCAGCAGAGATAGGGGCCAAGAGACCCAGTACTTC
J: TRBJ2-5
V: TRBV15
D: NA
size: NA

CDR3: CASRVDSFEAFF
DNA: TGTGCCAGCAGGGTCGACAGTTTTGAAGCTTTCTTT
J: TRBJ1-1
V: TRBV12-3/TRBV12-4
D: NA
size: NA

CDR3: CASSLATGSSYNEQFF
DNA: TGTGCCAGCAGCTTAGCTACGGGGAGCTCCTACAATGAGCAGTTCTTC
J: TRBJ2-1
V: TRBV11-3
D: NA
size: NA

CDR3: CASSETGYQPQHF
DNA: TGTGCCAGCAGTGAAACGGGGTATCAGCCCCAGCATTTT
J: TRBJ1-5
V: TRBV6-1
D: NA
size: NA

CDR3: CASSLGRERKQFF
DNA: TGTGCCAGCAGCTTAGGTAGGGAGCGGAAGCAGTTCTTC
J: TRBJ2-1
V: TRBV11-3
D: NA
size: NA

CDR3: CASSQDGGVGYEKLFF
DNA: TGTGCCAGCAGCCAAGATGGGGGGGTAGGTTATGAAAAACTGTTTTTT
J: TRBJ1-4
V: TRBV3-1/TRBV3-2
D: NA
size: NA

CDR3: CASSSPFPGLAGFNEQFF
DNA: TGTGCCAGCAGTTCTCCCTTCCCGGGACTAGCGGGGTTCAATGAGCAGTTCTTC
J: TRBJ2-1
V: TRBV6-2/TRBV6-3
D: TRBD2
size: NA

CDR3: CASSYSRYPQGNEQFF
DNA: TGTGCCAGCAGTTATTCCCGCTACCCCCAGGGTAATGAGCAGTTCTTC
J: TRBJ2-1
V: TRBV6-6
D: NA
size: NA

CDR3: CASSLGGRGGYNEQFF
DNA: TGTGCCAGCAGCTTAGGCGGGAGAGGAGGATACAATGAGCAGTTCTTC
J: TRBJ2-1
V: TRBV11-2
D: TRBD2
size: NA

CDR3: CASSPGLSLYGYTF
DNA: TGTGCCAGCTCACCAGGGCTATCCCTCTATGGCTACACCTTC
J: TRBJ1-2
V: TRBV18
D: NA
size: NA

CDR3: CASSLLGPDSNQPQHF
DNA: TGCGCCAGCAGCTTGCTGGGCCCCGATAGCAATCAGCCCCAGCATTTT
J: TRBJ1-5
V: TRBV5-1
D: NA
size: NA